A single sample gave rise to the 23 T cell receptor beta chains below, sequenced in a study of spatial heterogeneity in lung cancer. TCRdb recomputed calls from the 5' RACE reads with MiXCR, one row per CDR3 protein. The sample includes tens of thousands of distinct CDR3 sequences, about an eighth of them seen just once. Regarding time point: sample taken at primary tumor resection. The starting material was PBMCs, obtained at surgery. The receptors derive from a male donor with early-stage non-small cell lung cancer.

This rearrangement joins TRBV30 to TRBJ1-5; D unclear. Germline V lookup: CDR1 GTSNPN, CDR2 SVGIG (reference sequence). The CDR3 consists of 13 residues. V shed 0 bases and J shed 6 bases, with 9 bases lying between them. The CDR3 region is CAWSVLRAQPQHF. CDR3 sequence (DNA): TGTGCCTGGAGTGTACTACGGGCTCAGCCCCAGCATTTT.

This clonotype came up a few times. The chain joins TRBV19 to TRBJ2-1; 9 nucleotides align to TRBD2. Germline V gives CDR1 LNHDA, CDR2 SQIVND (reference sequence). The J segment lost 6 bases and the V segment lost 9 bases, leaving 9 bases of the junction unmatched. CDR3 length equals 14 residues. The CDR3 sequence is CASTPGLATNEQFF. In DNA form, the CDR3 reads TGTGCCAGCACGCCGGGACTAGCTACCAATGAGCAGTTCTTC.

This clonotype occurred a few times. V gene TRBV10-3 combines with J gene TRBJ2-4; D ambiguous. Germline lookup yields CDR1 ENHRY and CDR2 SYGVKD. Between the trimmed V and J ends, which lost 0 bases and 0 bases, there was a span of 6 bases. The CDR3 is 15 residues long. The CDR3: CAISESGLAKNIQYF. DNA of the CDR3: TGTGCCATCAGTGAGTCTGGCCTAGCCAAAAACATTCAGTACTTC.

The CDR3 region is CASSYWDPRTDTQYF. The CDR3 DNA follows: TGTGCCAGCAGTTACTGGGACCCACGCACAGATACGCAGTATTTT. The chain links TRBV6-2 or TRBV6-3 to TRBJ2-3; D possibly uses TRBD1 or TRBD2 (5 bases each). Germline-derived CDR1 and CDR2 are MNHEY and SVGEGT. The CDR3 consists of 15 residues. Trimming left V 1 base short and J 1 base short, with 9 bases between.

This clonotype was observed a handful of times. The V and J genes are TRBV20-1 and TRBJ1-1; D not certain. This CDR3 spans 13 amino acids. Germline V gives CDR1 DFQATT, CDR2 SNEGSKA (reference sequence). V was clipped by 1 base and J by 0 bases, with 6 bases between them. DNA for the CDR3: TGCAGTGCTAGAGTCCAAATGAACACTGAAGCTTTCTTT. Residues: CSARVQMNTEAFF.

The V gene is TRBV7-2, the J gene TRBJ2-5, with 9 bases identical to TRBD2. Per the germline V gene, CDR1 is SGHTA and CDR2 is FQGNSA. After removal of 1 base from V and 4 bases from J, the junction contained 4 bases not matched to a gene. The CDR3 contains 15 residues. The CDR3 coding sequence is TGTGCCAGCAGCTTAGTGTTGCGGGAGGGAGAGACCCAGTACTTC. This sequence encodes CASSLVLREGETQYF.

This rearrangement joins TRBV4-2 to TRBJ1-6; 7 nucleotides agree with TRBD1. Germline loops: CDR1 LGHNA, CDR2 YNFKEQ. This CDR3 region has 15 residues. V was pared by 1 base and J by 10 bases, with 7 bases of the junction left unmatched. CDR3 nucleotide sequence: TGTGCCAGCAGCCAAGTACCAGGGGGGGAGTCACCCCTCCACTTT. Its translation is CASSQVPGGESPLHF.

This clonotype was counted at least ten times. J is TRBJ1-3 and V is TRBV7-8; no definite D call. Per germline, CDR1 SGHVS and CDR2 FQNEAQ. V lost 2 bases and J lost 0, with 14 bases in between. This CDR3 is 17 amino acids long. The CDR3 spells CASSLRGYGSSGNTIYF. CDR3 DNA sequence: TGTGCCAGCAGCTTAAGAGGATACGGCAGCTCTGGAAACACCATATATTTT.

This clonotype came up many times. The chain is built from TRBV6-2 or TRBV6-3 and TRBJ2-1; a weak D match, TRBD1 (5 bases). CDR3 length: 13 amino acids. CDR1 is MNHEY and CDR2 is SVGEGT in the germline V gene. The V gene lost 6 bases and the J gene lost 5 bases, with 11 bases spanning the gap. The CDR3 sequence: CASRPQGNNEQFF. The CDR3 nucleotides are TGTGCCAGCAGACCCCAGGGAAACAATGAGCAGTTCTTC.

The chain is built from TRBV20-1 and TRBJ2-5; 10 nucleotides match TRBD1. The ends lost 1 base at V and 9 bases at J; junction bases unmatched: 8. Germline CDR1 DFQATT, CDR2 SNEGSKA (reference sequence). CDR3 length: 14 residues. CDR3: CSARADRGILPQYF. The CDR3, as DNA: TGCAGTGCTAGAGCGGACAGGGGGATTTTACCCCAGTACTTC.

V gene TRBV7-2 combines with J gene TRBJ2-7; a possible D gene is TRBD1 (6 bases). The CDR3 length is 15 residues. Germline CDR1 SGHTA, CDR2 FQGNSA. V lost 1 base and J lost 3, with 13 bases in between. CDR3 nucleotide sequence: TGTGCCAGCAGCTTAGACAGGGTAGCTCTCTACGAGCAGTACTTC. This translates into CASSLDRVALYEQYF. Full variable domain (outside the CDR3, taken from reference TRBV7-2 and TRBJ2-7): GAGVSQSPSNKVTEKGKDVELRCDPISGHTALYWYRQSLGQGLEFLIYFQGNSAPDKSGLPSDRFSAERTGGSVSTLTIQRTQQEDSAVYLCASSLDRVALYEQYFGPGTRLTVT.

V usage is TRBV9 and J usage is TRBJ1-1; D gene ambiguous. The CDR3 sequence is 14 residues long. Germline V gene sequence: CDR1 SGDLS, CDR2 YYNGEE. Trimming cost V 0 bases and J 1 base, with 7 bases left between them. CDR3 in DNA: TGTGCCAGCAGCGTAGGACGGAGGAACACTGAAGCTTTCTTT. This translates into CASSVGRRNTEAFF. Filled out from reference TRBV9 and TRBJ1-1, the complete variable domain reads DSGVTQTPKHLITATGQRVTLRCSPRSGDLSVYWYQQSLDQGLQFLIQYYNGEERAKGNILERFSAQQFPDLHSELNLSSLELGDSALYFCASSVGRRNTEAFFGQGTRLTVV.

J is TRBJ1-2 and V is TRBV12-3 or TRBV12-4; the D gene is possibly TRBD1 (5 bases). V lost 8 bases, J lost 3 bases, and 10 bases lay in between. CDR3 length equals 12 residues. The CDR3 loop is CASVWGDYGYTF. In DNA, the CDR3 is TGTGCCAGCGTCTGGGGGGACTATGGCTACACCTTC.

There are many counts of this clonotype. The J gene is TRBJ2-1, the V gene TRBV5-8; possibly TRBD1 for D (6 bases). CDR3 size: 16 residues. Germline loops: CDR1 SGHTS, CDR2 YDEGEE. The V end lost 2 bases, the J end lost 8 bases, and 20 bases lay between the germline ends. The CDR3 loop is CASSFPLSGARDEQFF. The CDR3 region has the DNA TGTGCCAGCAGCTTCCCCTTGTCAGGGGCTAGAGATGAGCAGTTCTTC. Filled out from reference TRBV5-8 and TRBJ2-1, the complete variable domain reads EAGVTQSPTHLIKTRGQQATLRCSPISGHTSVYWYQQALGLGLQFLLWYDEGEERNRGNFPPRFSGRQFPNYSSELNVNALELEDSALYLCASSFPLSGARDEQFFGPGTRLTVL.

The V and J genes are TRBV14 and TRBJ2-1; no reliable D call. Germline V gene sequence: CDR1 SGHDN, CDR2 FVKESK. Trimming stripped 1 base from V and 11 bases from J, with 6 bases between. This CDR3 is 11 amino acids long. CDR3 protein: CASSQVDKQFF. CDR3 sequence (DNA): TGTGCCAGCAGCCAAGTTGATAAGCAGTTCTTC.

This clonotype was detected ten times or more. The chain is built from TRBV15 and TRBJ1-2; TRBD1 matches at 10 bases. CDR1 LNHNV and CDR2 YYDKDF come from the germline V gene (reference sequence). Losses at the gene ends were 0 bases for V and 5 bases for J; bases not matched to a gene: 12. The CDR3 is 18 amino acids. The CDR3 region is CATSRDSLPTGQGYGYTF. The CDR3 DNA sequence: TGTGCCACCAGCAGAGATTCCCTCCCTACGGGACAGGGGTATGGCTACACCTTC.

Many counts were recorded for this clonotype. V and J are TRBV28 and TRBJ2-7, with TRBD2 as a possible D gene (6 bases). Per germline, CDR1 MDHEN and CDR2 SYDVKM. The CDR3 extends over 15 amino acids. With 5 bases removed from V and 5 bases from J, the gap between germline ends came to 19 bases. CDR3 DNA: TGTGCCAGCAGTCCCCCGGGCGGGAAGATTGACGAGCAGTACTTC. Translating gives CASSPPGGKIDEQYF. Full variable domain (rest looked up from reference TRBV28 and TRBJ2-7): DVKVTQSSRYLVKRTGEKVFLECVQDMDHENMFWYRQDPGLGLRLIYFSYDVKMKEKGDIPEGYSVSREKKERFSLILESASTNQTSMYLCASSPPGGKIDEQYFGPGTRLTVT.

This clonotype was counted only a few times. This chain uses TRBV14 with TRBJ2-3, with unresolved D. This CDR3 has 12 residues. Germline V gives CDR1 SGHDN, CDR2 FVKESK. Deletions cut 1 base from V and 3 bases from J, with 2 bases between. The CDR3 bases are TGTGCCAGCAGCCAAGTAACAGATACGCAGTATTTT. This gives the protein CASSQVTDTQYF.

The rearrangement links TRBV20-1 to TRBJ2-3; TRBD2 matches at 15 bases. The germline gives CDR1 DFQATT, CDR2 SNEGSKA (reference sequence). This CDR3 region has 17 residues. The V gene end was trimmed by 0 bases and the J gene end by 5 bases; junction bases not matched to a gene: 6. CDR3 amino acids: CSARDGLAGGPGDTQYF. In nucleotides, the CDR3 is TGCAGTGCTAGAGACGGACTAGCGGGAGGGCCTGGAGATACGCAGTATTTT.

This sequence joins TRBV28 and TRBJ2-7; D might be TRBD1 (5 bases). Trimming pared 10 bases from V and 5 bases from J, leaving 18 bases between. The CDR3 covers 13 residues. CDR1 MDHEN and CDR2 SYDVKM come from the germline V gene. The CDR3 nucleotides read TGTGCCACCGAAATTTCAGGGCGCCACGAGCAGTACTTC. Translating it yields CATEISGRHEQYF.

V gene TRBV4-3 combines with J gene TRBJ2-1, with a weak D call TRBD1 (6 bases). The CDR3 is 15 amino acids. Germline lookup yields CDR1 LGHNA and CDR2 YSLEER. Trimming took 0 bases from V and 3 from J, leaving 9 bases between them. Here the CDR3 DNA reads TGCGCCAGCAGCCAAGATCAGGGGAACTACAATGAGCAGTTCTTC. Its protein product is CASSQDQGNYNEQFF.

The V and J genes are TRBV7-2 and TRBJ2-6; unclear D gene. V dropped 5 bases and J dropped 1 base, with 3 bases sitting between them. Germline V CDR1 and CDR2: SGHTA, FQGNSA. The CDR3 is 13 amino acids. The CDR3 region is CASSTSGANVLTF. CDR3 in DNA: TGTGCCAGCAGCACATCTGGGGCCAACGTCCTGACTTTC.

This clonotype was seen a handful of times. This chain links TRBV13 with TRBJ2-7; D perhaps matches TRBD2 (6 bases). Germline CDR1 is PRHDT and CDR2 is FYEKMQ (reference sequence). The CDR3 is 14 residues long. V was clipped by 5 bases and J by 3 bases, with 14 bases between them. The CDR3 loop reads CASSPRGGGYEQYF. CDR3 bases: TGTGCCAGCAGCCCTCGGGGAGGCGGCTACGAGCAGTACTTC.